This T cell receptor (beta chain) stems from a study of beta chain features in type 1 diabetes. The CDR3 spans 14 residues. Germline V gene lookup returns CDR1 SSHAT and CDR2 FNYEAQ (reference sequence). Broader study findings: For patients, the naive, central memory and Treg TCRB repertoires appeared more alike than for healthy donors. Type 1 diabetes patients had TCRB CDR3s that were shorter (moderately but significantly so) in all four CD4+ subsets. More deletions and fewer insertions at VDJ junctions were seen in type 1 diabetes patients.

The entirety of the isolated RNA underwent reverse transcription, so expressed TCRB transcripts were sequenced. Only in-frame clones appear in the TCRdb table, and some are missing; sequencing was by immunoSEQ multiplex PCR. The top ten clones hold around 0.6% of a sample with 11,000 to 15,000 clones, over 55% of them seen once. A note on this clone: No antigen is known for it. One end of the junction does not line up with germline, which may come from a read error.

Sequences were obtained from stem cell memory CD4+ T cells from blood. V usage is TRBV7-7 and J usage is TRBJ2-5, with D maybe TRBD1 (6 bases). The receptor's source is a woman under 30 with type 1 diabetes. CDR3: CASSATGAEETQYF. CDR3 sequence (DNA): TGTGCTAGCAGCGCGACAGGTGCGGAAGAGACCCAGTACTTC.